What follows is one T cell receptor (beta chain) and its context. This CDR3 contains 14 residues. Germline V CDR1 and CDR2: KGHSH, LQKENI. The ends were cut back, 1 base at V and 7 bases at J, with 10 bases in the middle. Authors' data handling: Counts of nucleated cells, estimated from reference gene primer amplification, were obtained. The data were produced by immunoSEQ multiplex PCR, yet TCRdb's version contains in-frame clones alone and is incomplete. That table furnishes V, J and clone size, whereas the DNA furnished D and trimming. The sample comprises about 310,000 clones, more than 75% of which are singletons, and 1% rests with the top ten. These data come from a study of blood T cell repertoires in COVID-19. Across the whole study: Some COVID-19 samples were acute and others convalescent; all came from the United States, Italy and Spain. Sources were T cells, B-cell-depleted T cells, or PBMCs; the material itself was cDNA or gDNA.

This sequence was found in a man aged 45-65 years with active or convalescent COVID-19. The sequencing input was peripheral blood. V gene TRBV18 combines with J gene TRBJ2-2, with TRBD1 as a possible D gene (7 bases). In nucleotides, the CDR3 is TGTGCCAGCTCACCACGACAGGGAGGCGGGGAGCTGTTTTTT. This sequence encodes CASSPRQGGGELFF.